Here is one T cell receptor (beta chain) with its context. Its antigen is currently unknown. TCRdb derives one entry per CDR3 protein from the 5' RACE reads, leaving out DNA. This sample's clone table lists 350,000 to 450,000 distinct CDR3 sequences. This sample stems from a study of T cells expressing NK-cell markers. Study background: Sorted CD3+CD56+NKG2C+, CD3+CD56+NKG2C- and CD3+CD56-NKG2C+ T-cell subsets were beta-chain profiled.

Findings and limits, study-wide: These clonotypes, the leaders elsewhere, also led the CD3+CD56-NKG2C+ fraction in a handful of donors. Roughly 6 of the donors carried dominant NKG2C+ clonotypes that took up roughly 1.0-8% of their CD8+ T cells.

The CDR3 covers 13 residues. Germline CDR1 reads SEHNR; CDR2 reads FQNEAQ (reference sequence). Sequencing used blood T cells: a sorted CD56 or NKG2C T cell subset, CD4+ or CD8+ T cells, or bulk PBMC T cells (not recorded which). This TCR came from a man between 18 and 69 years old in good health. The chain is built from TRBV7-9 and TRBJ2-1; TCRdb names TRBD1, which stays unverified in the absence of DNA. The CDR3 here is CASSFRGQNEQFF.